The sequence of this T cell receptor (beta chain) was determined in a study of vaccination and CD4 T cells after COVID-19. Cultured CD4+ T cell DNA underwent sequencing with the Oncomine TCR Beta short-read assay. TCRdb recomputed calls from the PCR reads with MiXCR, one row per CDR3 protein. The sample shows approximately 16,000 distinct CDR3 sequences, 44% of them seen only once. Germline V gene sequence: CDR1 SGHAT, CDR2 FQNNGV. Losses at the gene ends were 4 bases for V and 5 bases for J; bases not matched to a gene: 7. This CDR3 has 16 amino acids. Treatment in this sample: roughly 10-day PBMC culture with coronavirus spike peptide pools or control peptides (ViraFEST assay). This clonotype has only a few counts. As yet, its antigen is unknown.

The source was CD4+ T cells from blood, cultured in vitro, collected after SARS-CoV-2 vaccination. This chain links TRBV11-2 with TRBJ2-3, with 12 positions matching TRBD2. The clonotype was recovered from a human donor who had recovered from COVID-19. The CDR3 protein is CASSSGLAGGVDTQYF. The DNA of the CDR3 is TGTGCCAGCAGCTCAGGGCTAGCGGGAGGGGTAGATACGCAGTATTTT.